What follows are 18 T cell receptor beta chains derived from one specimen sequenced in a study of cytomegalovirus exposure and HLA in healthy donors. The PCR contained 60 Vbeta and 13 Jbeta primers. TCRdb's table, derived via immunoSEQ multiplex PCR, lists solely in-frame clones and lacks some. The repertoire has approximately 150,000 clones, around 68% of them found once; the top ten carry about 2.5%. The sample consisted of PBMCs. These receptors all come from a middle-aged woman in good health and CMV-seropositive.

This clone has a handful of counts. This chain joins TRBV19 and TRBJ1-5, with D perhaps matching TRBD1 (6 bases). The CDR3 has 15 amino acids. With 6 bases removed from V and 5 bases from J, the gap between germline ends came to 17 bases. CDR1 is LNHDA, CDR2 SQIVND, per germline (reference sequence). CDR3: CASSKDTGYDQPQHF. The CDR3 region has the DNA TGTGCCAGTAGCAAAGATACAGGGTATGATCAGCCCCAGCATTTT.

The chain uses TRBV5-4 and TRBJ1-1; D is uncertain. The length of the CDR3 is 13 residues. Germline assignment: CDR1 SGHNT and CDR2 YYREEE (reference sequence). Trimming removed 3 bases from V and 6 bases from J, with 12 bases in between. The CDR3 DNA is TGTGCCAGCAGCTGGAGGGAGGGCGCTGAAGCTTTCTTT. It codes for CASSWREGAEAFF.

This chain uses TRBV6-6 with TRBJ2-5; 11 bases line up with TRBD1. The J segment lost 5 bases and the V segment lost 5 bases, leaving 7 bases of the junction unmatched. This CDR3 has 15 amino acids. Germline V CDR1 and CDR2: MNHNY, SVGAGI (reference sequence). The CDR3 nucleotides read TGTGCCAGCAGTAATGGACAGGGGGCTGGTGAGACCCAGTACTTC. Amino acid sequence: CASSNGQGAGETQYF.

This clone occurred a few times. The J gene is TRBJ1-2, the V gene TRBV14; D may be TRBD1 (6 bases). V lost 4 bases and J 4 bases, leaving 13 bases between the germline ends. The germline V gene encodes CDR1 SGHDN and CDR2 FVKESK. The CDR3 extends over 14 amino acids. The CDR3 protein is CASSLEGGIYGYTF. CDR3 bases: TGTGCCAGCAGCCTGGAGGGGGGGATCTATGGCTACACCTTC.

The V call is TRBV6-6, the J call TRBJ1-4; 7 positions agree with TRBD1. There are 14 residues in the CDR3. Germline V gives CDR1 MNHNY, CDR2 SVGAGI (reference sequence). Trimming cost V 0 bases and J 6 bases; bases outside gene matches: 1. CDR3 in DNA: TGTGCCAGCAGTTACTCGGGGACAGATGAAAAACTGTTTTTT. As protein: CASSYSGTDEKLFF.

This clone was found once. The CDR3 DNA follows: TGTGCCAGCAGTACAGGGGGAGAGACCCAGTACTTC. Translation gives CASSTGGETQYF. This chain connects TRBV6-5 to TRBJ2-5; 8 bases agree with TRBD1. CDR1 and CDR2 (germline): MNHEY, SVGAGI. The CDR3 covers 12 residues. The trim removed 5 bases at V and 4 bases at J, leaving 0 bases unmatched.

With regard to this clone: A read error may account for a junction end that differs from germline. This sequence joins TRBV7-7 and TRBJ2-3; no definite D call. Per germline, CDR1 SSHAT and CDR2 FNYEAQ (reference sequence). The CDR3 consists of 15 residues. CDR3 in DNA: TGTGCTAGCAGCTTAGTGGCAGGTAGCACAGATACGCAGTATTTT. Protein sequence: CASSLVAGSTDTQYF.

This clone was picked up a small number of times. The J gene is TRBJ2-7, the V gene TRBV19; tentatively, D is TRBD1 (6 bases). In germline, CDR1 is LNHDA, CDR2 SQIVND (reference sequence). Trimming took 3 bases from V and 2 from J, leaving 11 bases between them. The CDR3 contains 14 residues. In nucleotides, the CDR3 is TGTGCCAGTAGTATTTCGGGACACACCTACGAGCAGTACTTC. This sequence encodes CASSISGHTYEQYF.

The gene calls are TRBV25-1 and TRBJ2-1, with 11 positions matching TRBD2. Losses at the gene ends were 8 bases for V and 3 bases for J; bases not matched to a gene: 6. The CDR3 extends over 15 amino acids. The germline V gene has CDR1 MGHDK and CDR2 SYGVNS. The CDR3 region has the DNA TGTGCCAGCGCTCCAGGACTAGCGGGCTACAATGAGCAGTTCTTC. Encoded protein: CASAPGLAGYNEQFF.

The V and J genes are TRBV6-5 and TRBJ2-7; 7 positions match TRBD1. The V segment lost 5 bases and the J segment 2 bases; nucleotides outside the gene matches: 9. The germline gives CDR1 MNHEY, CDR2 SVGAGI. The CDR3 is 15 amino acids. The CDR3, as DNA: TGTGCCAGCAGTCCCTATCCCGGGACAGCCTACGAGCAGTACTTC. The encoded protein is CASSPYPGTAYEQYF.

This chain joins TRBV5-1 and TRBJ2-2, with D unresolved. Germline V gene data show CDR1 as SGHRS and CDR2 as YFSETQ. CDR3 length: 14 amino acids. V was cut by 4 bases and J by 1 base, with 8 bases left in between. CDR3 sequence (DNA): TGCGCCAGCAGCGCGGCAGTGAACACCGGGGAGCTGTTTTTT. Its protein is CASSAAVNTGELFF.

The chain carries TRBV29-1 and TRBJ1-1; TRBD1 matches at 9 bases. CDR3 length equals 14 residues. Germline CDR1 SQVTM, CDR2 ANQGSEA. The junction had 7 bases not matched to a gene; V was cut back by 5 bases and J by 3 bases. CDR3 region: CSVYEWTGDTEAFF. The CDR3 coding sequence is TGCAGCGTTTACGAATGGACAGGGGACACTGAAGCTTTCTTT.

The chain combines TRBV27 with TRBJ1-2; 8 bases are a match to TRBD1. V was pared by 10 bases and J by 4 bases, with 8 bases of the junction left unmatched. The CDR3 is 13 amino acids. Germline V CDR1 and CDR2: MNHEY, SMNVEV (reference sequence). CDR3 sequence (DNA): TGTGCCACCCGGGACAGGCCTACCTATGGCTACACCTTC. It specifies CATRDRPTYGYTF.

In this sample, this clone turned up a few times. V is TRBV13 and J is TRBJ1-1; D remains ambiguous. Trimming pared 1 base from V and 4 bases from J, leaving 13 bases between. The CDR3 sequence is 15 residues long. Germline lookup yields CDR1 PRHDT and CDR2 FYEKMQ (reference sequence). CDR3 nucleotides: TGTGCCAGCAGCTTAGTAGGAGGGTTAATCACTGAAGCTTTCTTT. Protein: CASSLVGGLITEAFF.

This clone was seen only a few times. The junction shows a germline mismatch at one end, possibly a read error. The V call is TRBV27, the J call TRBJ2-2; D is possibly TRBD2 (5 bases). The CDR3 runs to 13 residues. Germline loops: CDR1 MNHEY, CDR2 SMNVEV (reference sequence). The CDR3 reads CASSPMNTGELLF. The CDR3 DNA is TGTGCCAGCAGTCCCATGAACACCGGGGAGCTGCTTTTT.

The chain uses TRBV18 and TRBJ1-1, with D perhaps TRBD1 (6 bases). V dropped 5 bases and J dropped 3 bases, with 13 bases sitting between them. There are 14 residues in the CDR3. Germline CDR1 is KGHSH and CDR2 is LQKENI. CDR3 bases: TGTGCCAGCTCAACCAGGGGAGGGGACACTGAAGCTTTCTTT. It is translated as CASSTRGGDTEAFF.

This clone was recorded a few times. The chain combines TRBV19 with TRBJ2-5; D call uncertain. Between the trimmed V and J ends, which lost 7 bases and 2 bases, there was a span of 14 bases. This CDR3 has 14 amino acids. Germline V gene lookup returns CDR1 LNHDA and CDR2 SQIVND (reference sequence). CDR3 nucleotides: TGTGCCAGTACCCCTCGGGTTGGGCAAGAGACCCAGTACTTC. It translates to CASTPRVGQETQYF.

The chain has TRBV7-6 and TRBJ2-3; D might be TRBD2 (7 bases). This CDR3 is 16 amino acids long. Germline V gene sequence: CDR1 SGHVS, CDR2 FNYEAQ. V lost 4 bases and J lost 8, with 22 bases in between. CDR3 protein: CASSSIQGGALGTQYF. Written as DNA, the CDR3 is TGTGCCAGCAGCTCAATCCAAGGGGGGGCGTTGGGTACGCAGTATTTT.